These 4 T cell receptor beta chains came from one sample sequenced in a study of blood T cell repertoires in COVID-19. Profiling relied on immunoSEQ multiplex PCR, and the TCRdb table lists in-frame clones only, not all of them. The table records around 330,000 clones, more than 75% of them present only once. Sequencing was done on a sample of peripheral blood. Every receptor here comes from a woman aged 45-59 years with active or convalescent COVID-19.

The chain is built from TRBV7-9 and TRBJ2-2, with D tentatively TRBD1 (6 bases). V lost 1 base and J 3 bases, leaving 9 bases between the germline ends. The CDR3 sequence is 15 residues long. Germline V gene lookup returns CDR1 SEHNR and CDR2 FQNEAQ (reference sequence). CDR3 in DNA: TGTGCCAGCAGCTTAGGACAGGAGGACACCGGGGAGCTGTTTTTT. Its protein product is CASSLGQEDTGELFF.

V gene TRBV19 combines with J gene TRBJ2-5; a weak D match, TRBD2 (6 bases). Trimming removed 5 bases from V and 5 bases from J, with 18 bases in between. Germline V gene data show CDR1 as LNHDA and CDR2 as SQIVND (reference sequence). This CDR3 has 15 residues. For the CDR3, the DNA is TGTGCCAGTAGTTCGGGGGTTGCGGGGCCGGAGACCCAGTACTTC. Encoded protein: CASSSGVAGPETQYF.

CDR3 nucleotides: TGTGCCAGCCGACCAGGTACGGCCGGCACTGAAGCTTTCTTT. Protein sequence: CASRPGTAGTEAFF. This rearrangement joins TRBV10-3 to TRBJ1-1; D is uncertain. The ends were cut back, 10 bases at V and 4 bases at J, with 19 bases in the middle. The CDR3 contains 14 residues. In germline, CDR1 is ENHRY, CDR2 SYGVKD.

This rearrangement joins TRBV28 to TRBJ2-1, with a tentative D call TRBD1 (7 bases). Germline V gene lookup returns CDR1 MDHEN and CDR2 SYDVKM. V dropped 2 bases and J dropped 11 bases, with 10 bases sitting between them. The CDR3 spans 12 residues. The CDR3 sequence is CASSLPGGQQFF. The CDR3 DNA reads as TGTGCCAGCAGTTTACCAGGGGGGCAGCAGTTCTTC.